The sequence of this T cell receptor beta chain was determined in a study of molecular identifiers for immune sequencing clone quantification. Whole-study results and caveats: The sizes of highly expanded clones could be underestimated when identical TCR molecules share a barcode.

Previously described methods with listed TCR primers produced the bulk TCR libraries. One entry per CDR3 protein results from TCRdb running MiXCR on the PCR reads. Of approximately 10,000 distinct CDR3 sequences in the sample, around a fifth were seen once. The CDR3 covers 14 residues. The germline V gene encodes CDR1 MDHEN and CDR2 SYDVKM. Comment on this clonotype: The antigen is undetermined. A read error may explain this, as a much larger clone is one base away.

This sequence originates from a human donor in good health. Some libraries in this study had Jurkat cell RNA spiked in. Sequenced sample: naive CD8+ T cells from blood, with Jurkat cell RNA spiked in. The subset was: FACS-sorted CD8+CD4-CCR7+CD45RA+ naive T cells. The chain combines TRBV28 with TRBJ1-4, with a weak D call TRBD1 (5 bases). CDR3 protein: CASSLRGEGETLFF. The CDR3 bases are TGTGCCAGCAGTTTACGGGGGGAAGGGGAAACACTGTTTTTT.